This T cell receptor (beta chain) was profiled in a study of tumor-infiltrating lymphocytes in primary liver carcinoma. Study-wide results and caveats: Tumor region pairs shared more overlap than did tumor-adjacent and tumor-blood pairs. Tumors significantly exceeded blood in top-250-clone fraction (p = 0.039).

Trimming stripped 11 bases from V and 4 bases from J, with 26 bases between. CDR3 length: 16 residues. Germline loops: CDR1 MNHEY, CDR2 SVGAGI. Germline DNA was also extracted, and blood RNA was taken from unsorted whole blood. The sample holds a few counts of this clonotype. Its matching antigen is unknown. Starting from 500 ng of total RNA, TCR beta cDNA was produced with a primer in the constant region. The TCR beta library was amplified through three nested multiplex PCR rounds in a modified ARM-PCR procedure. Forward primers for TRBV1-TRBV30 and a C-beta reverse primer served the first two PCR rounds, at about 10 cycles each. Each CDR3 protein is one row after TCRdb ran MiXCR on the multiplex PCR reads. The table lists almost 200,000 distinct CDR3 sequences, approximately 65% of them singletons, with roughly 7% in the top ten.

The J gene is TRBJ1-2, the V gene TRBV6-5; D possibly corresponds to TRBD1 (5 bases). The sample was peripheral blood. This TCR derives from an older woman with primary liver carcinoma and hepatitis B virus infection. CDR3 nucleotide sequence: TGTGCCGGCAAAATTACCCGCCACGGGGCGCCCTATGGCTACACCTTC. This translates into CAGKITRHGAPYGYTF.